This T cell receptor beta chain came from a study of T cells in Graves' hyperthyroidism and ophthalmopathy. Overall study: Staff took peripheral blood when the initial diagnosis was made, before any treatment began.

This clonotype was seen repeatedly, ten times or more. Its target is unknown. Study findings and constraints: Among thyroid clonotypes expanded above 0.001, most also appeared in blood.

Researchers took RNA transcripts and amplified the TCR beta CDR3 regions from them. Researchers ran a first-round RT-PCR on the TCR CDR3 using the HTBI primer set. TCRdb reanalysed the multiplex PCR reads using MiXCR and keeps one entry per CDR3 protein. The sample has about 290,000 distinct CDR3 sequences, nearly 15% seen once. The CDR3 sequence is 15 residues long. CDR1 is SGHTS, CDR2 YDEGEE, per germline. The V and J ends lost 0 bases and 8 bases respectively, with 15 bases between them. The sequence derives from a woman in her 50s with Graves' hyperthyroidism that later progressed to Graves' ophthalmopathy. The sequencing input was blood. The chain has TRBV5-8 and TRBJ2-1, with a tentative D call TRBD1 (5 bases). The CDR3 region has the DNA TGTGCCAGCAGCTTGGCCTTGTCAGGGTCAGATGAGCAGTTCTTC. It encodes CASSLALSGSDEQFF.